A single sample gave rise to the 2 T cell receptor beta chains below, sequenced in a study of blood T cell repertoires in COVID-19. Generated by immunoSEQ multiplex PCR, the TCRdb table keeps only in-frame clones and is missing some. The sample consists of tens of thousands of clones, 91% of them appearing once. The sample was peripheral blood. The source is a man aged 55 to 70 with acute or convalescent COVID-19.

V is TRBV28 and J is TRBJ2-5, with 7 bases lining up with TRBD2. CDR3 length: 17 residues. With V trimmed by 1 base and J by 5 bases, 13 bases remained unmatched. Germline V gene sequence: CDR1 MDHEN, CDR2 SYDVKM. CDR3 in DNA: TGTGCCAGCAGTTTATCCCTGGGCGGCGGGAGCTTCGAGACCCAGTACTTC. Translation gives CASSLSLGGGSFETQYF.

The chain combines TRBV30 with TRBJ2-3; the match to TRBD2 covers 7 bases. The germline V gene has CDR1 GTSNPN and CDR2 SVGIG (reference sequence). The V segment lost 1 base and the J segment 1 base; nucleotides outside the gene matches: 17. The CDR3 is made up of 19 amino acids. For the CDR3, the DNA is TGTGCCTGGAGTGGCCCTAGGACTAGTGGATTCCCGGGCACAGATACGCAGTATTTT. Its protein is CAWSGPRTSGFPGTDTQYF.